The clone carrying this T cell receptor (beta chain) was counted once. Its antigen is not known. CDR3 length equals 14 residues. The J segment lost 3 bases and the V segment lost 1 base, leaving 2 bases of the junction unmatched. Germline CDR1 reads DFQATT; CDR2 reads SNEGSKA (reference sequence). This entry comes from a study of CD8 T cells in Susac syndrome. RNA in amounts of about 0.5 to 1 ug was reverse transcribed with random hexamers. TCRdb reprocessed the immunoSEQ multiplex PCR reads via MiXCR and lists one record per CDR3 protein. The table records approximately 200,000 distinct CDR3 sequences, about 95% of them present only once. Overall study findings and caveats: It was acknowledged in the study that the number of individuals who were included in its TCR sequencing and HLA analysis was relatively small.

The multiple sclerosis controls were treatment-naive patients with relapsing-remitting disease that was stable or active. The TCR was taken from a human donor with multiple sclerosis. V and J are TRBV20-1 and TRBJ2-1; TRBD2 agrees at 8 bases. The material sequenced was CD4+ T cells from PBMCs. The DNA for the CDR3 is TGCAGTGCTAGAGGCGCGGGGGGCTACAATGAGCAGTTCTTC. Translated: CSARGAGGYNEQFF.